The entry below gives a single T cell receptor beta chain sequence along with its context. Its antigen remains unidentified. In the authors' workflow: A classifier for distant metastasis in papillary thyroid cancer was constructed using CDR3 differences observed across clinicopathological groups. MiXCR reprocessed the PCR reads for TCRdb. These V and J calls originate from TCRdb's pipeline instead of the authors' own analysis. The sample has 27,000 or so clones, about 16% seen once; the top ten hold 15% to 19%. This sample was included in a study of metastatic and nonmetastatic thyroid tumors. Across the whole study: The authors compared repertoires across blood and tumor or nodule tissue from malignant and benign thyroid patients.

Patients underwent thyroid surgery, and none had received any treatment before it. Germline loops: CDR1 MNHNS, CDR2 SASEGT. There are 14 residues in the CDR3. Trimming stripped 8 bases from V and 4 bases from J, with 15 bases between. Points from the study as a whole: Malignant thyroid tumors reportedly exceeded benign nodules significantly in TCR beta diversity, with the difference appearing in blood and tumor.

Input material: blood. The rearrangement links TRBV6-1 to TRBJ1-5; D might be TRBD1 (5 bases). The receptor was derived from a male donor with papillary thyroid cancer or a benign thyroid nodule (not recorded which). Some clones in this sample may be carry-over from other donors' samples. CDR3 DNA: TGTGCCAGCCATGGGGGGGAGCATAATCAGCCCCAGCATTTT. Its translation: CASHGGEHNQPQHF.